Presented here are 11 T cell receptor beta chains from one specimen sequenced in a study of cytomegalovirus exposure and HLA in healthy donors. Both 60 Vbeta primers and 13 Jbeta primers went into the PCR. Assay used: immunoSEQ multiplex PCR; TCRdb lists only in-frame clones, some missing. Of approximately 200,000 clones in the sample, approximately 80% are singletons; the top ten hold around 0.2%. The sequencing input was PBMCs. Receptor source: a girl under 10 years old in good health and CMV-seronegative.

This chain links TRBV6-1 with TRBJ2-1, with 8 nucleotides matching TRBD2. Germline CDR1 is MNHNS and CDR2 is SASEGT. The CDR3 loop spans 17 amino acids. V was clipped by 3 bases and J by 0 bases; unmatched bases: 7. The CDR3 DNA sequence: TGTGCCAGCAGTGACCCGCCAGCGGGGGTCTCCTACAATGAGCAGTTCTTC. Its translation is CASSDPPAGVSYNEQFF.

V is TRBV25-1 and J is TRBJ2-3, with D hard to call. Trimming took 5 bases from V and 1 from J, leaving 10 bases between them. The germline V gene encodes CDR1 MGHDK and CDR2 SYGVNS. This CDR3 spans 14 amino acids. For the CDR3, the DNA is TGTGCCAGCAGTCCCATTGGAGGCACAGATACGCAGTATTTT. This codes for CASSPIGGTDTQYF.

The genes are TRBV5-1 and TRBJ2-5; the D gene is possibly TRBD1 (6 bases). There are 14 residues in the CDR3. Trimming shortened V by 4 bases and J by 1 base, and 11 bases separated the two germline ends. The germline V gene encodes CDR1 SGHRS and CDR2 YFSETQ. In DNA form, the CDR3 reads TGCGCCAGCAGCGCGACAGGTTTCCAAGAGACCCAGTACTTC. Its protein is CASSATGFQETQYF.

The V gene is TRBV5-1, the J gene TRBJ2-2; D unresolved. CDR1 is SGHRS, CDR2 YFSETQ, per germline. This CDR3 is 14 amino acids long. Trimming left V 3 bases short and J 4 bases short, with 10 bases between. The CDR3 protein is CASSSDSGTGELFF. The CDR3 coding sequence is TGCGCCAGCAGCTCGGATTCGGGCACCGGGGAGCTGTTTTTT.

This clone has a single count. The chain combines TRBV4-1 with TRBJ1-1; D gene uncertain. Germline V gives CDR1 MGHRA, CDR2 YSYEKL. Between the trimmed V and J ends, which lost 4 bases and 5 bases, there was a span of 11 bases. This CDR3 has 13 amino acids. In nucleotides, the CDR3 is TGCGCCAGCAGCCCGTCCCTCAGGACTGAAGCTTTCTTT. The encoded protein is CASSPSLRTEAFF.

This clone occurred a few times. The chain carries TRBV5-1 and TRBJ1-1; D gene unclear. Trimming removed 7 bases at V and 3 bases at J, with 10 bases between. Germline V gene sequence: CDR1 SGHRS, CDR2 YFSETQ. The CDR3 spans 12 residues. CDR3 sequence: CASRRRDTEAFF. CDR3 DNA: TGCGCCAGCCGTCGACGGGACACTGAAGCTTTCTTT. The whole variable domain, remainder taken from reference TRBV5-1 and TRBJ1-1, is KAGVTQTPRYLIKTRGQQVTLSCSPISGHRSVSWYQQTPGQGLQFLFEYFSETQRNKGNFPGRFSGRQFSNSRSEMNVSTLELGDSALYLCASRRRDTEAFFGQGTRLTVV.

The CDR3: CSVAGYYTEAFF. The CDR3 DNA sequence: TGCAGCGTTGCGGGATACTACACTGAAGCTTTCTTT. The V gene is TRBV29-1, the J gene TRBJ1-1, with unresolved D. The germline V gene has CDR1 SQVTM and CDR2 ANQGSEA. V dropped 4 bases and J dropped 3 bases, with 9 bases sitting between them. This CDR3 has 12 residues.

The genes are TRBV6-6 and TRBJ2-5, with D possibly being TRBD1 (6 bases). CDR3 size: 15 residues. Between the trimmed V and J ends, which lost 5 bases and 0 bases, there was a span of 13 bases. Germline V CDR1 and CDR2: MNHNY, SVGAGI (reference sequence). The chain's CDR3 is CASSTSRDNQETQYF. The CDR3 nucleotides are TGTGCCAGCAGTACCTCCCGGGACAACCAAGAGACCCAGTACTTC.

This chain connects TRBV19 to TRBJ2-1; tentatively, D is TRBD1 (6 bases). The germline gives CDR1 LNHDA, CDR2 SQIVND (reference sequence). V was trimmed by 5 bases and J by 4 bases, leaving 12 bases between them. CDR3 length: 14 residues. The CDR3 sequence: CASSLDRFYNEQFF. CDR3 DNA sequence: TGTGCCAGTAGTCTCGACAGGTTTTACAATGAGCAGTTCTTC.

The chain carries TRBV7-2 and TRBJ2-3; TRBD2 aligns across 8 bases. CDR1 SGHTA and CDR2 FQGNSA come from the germline V gene. J gave up 3 bases and V 3 bases, and 5 bases lay outside the gene matches. CDR3 length equals 15 residues. This CDR3 is CASSFGGGGTDTQYF. In nucleotides, the CDR3 is TGTGCCAGCAGCTTTGGGGGCGGGGGGACAGATACGCAGTATTTT.

This clone occurred a few times. The gene calls are TRBV6-1 and TRBJ2-1; 9 bases are shared with TRBD2. V lost 3 bases, J lost 1 base, and 1 base stayed unmatched. Germline lookup yields CDR1 MNHNS and CDR2 SASEGT. The CDR3 sequence is 15 residues long. The CDR3 DNA reads TGTGCCAGCAGTGAGACTAGCGGTTCCTACAATGAGCAGTTCTTC. This codes for CASSETSGSYNEQFF.